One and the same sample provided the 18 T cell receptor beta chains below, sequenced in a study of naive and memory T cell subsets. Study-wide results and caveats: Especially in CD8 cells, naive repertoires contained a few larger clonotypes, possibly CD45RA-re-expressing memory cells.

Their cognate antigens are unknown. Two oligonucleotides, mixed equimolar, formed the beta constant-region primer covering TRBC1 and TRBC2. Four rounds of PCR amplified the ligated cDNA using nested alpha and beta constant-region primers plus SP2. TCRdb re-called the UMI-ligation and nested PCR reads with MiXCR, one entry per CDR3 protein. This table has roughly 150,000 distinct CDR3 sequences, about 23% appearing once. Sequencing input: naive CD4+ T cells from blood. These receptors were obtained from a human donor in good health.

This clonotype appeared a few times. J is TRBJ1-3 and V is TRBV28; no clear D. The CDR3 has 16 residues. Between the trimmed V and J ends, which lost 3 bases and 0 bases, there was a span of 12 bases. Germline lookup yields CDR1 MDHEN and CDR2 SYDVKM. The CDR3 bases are TGTGCCAGCAGTTTTTTAGTGGGTGCCTCTGGAAACACCATATATTTT. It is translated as CASSFLVGASGNTIYF.

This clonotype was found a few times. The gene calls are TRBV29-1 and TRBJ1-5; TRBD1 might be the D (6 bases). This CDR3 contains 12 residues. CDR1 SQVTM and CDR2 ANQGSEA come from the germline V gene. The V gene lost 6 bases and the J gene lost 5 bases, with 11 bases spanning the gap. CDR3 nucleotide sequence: TGCAGCGTGGCGGAGGGGGATCAGCCCCAGCATTTT. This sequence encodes CSVAEGDQPQHF.

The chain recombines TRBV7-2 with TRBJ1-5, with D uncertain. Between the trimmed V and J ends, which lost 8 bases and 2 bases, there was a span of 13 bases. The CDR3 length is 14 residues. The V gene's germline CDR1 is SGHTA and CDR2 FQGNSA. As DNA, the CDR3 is TGTGCCAGCTCGGGCCTCATCCGCAATCAGCCCCAGCATTTT. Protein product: CASSGLIRNQPQHF.

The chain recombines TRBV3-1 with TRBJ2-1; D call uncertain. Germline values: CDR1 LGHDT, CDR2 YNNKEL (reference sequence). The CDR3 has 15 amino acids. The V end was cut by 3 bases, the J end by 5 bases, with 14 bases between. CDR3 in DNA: TGTGCCAGCAGCCACACTCCTACCCGGGACAATGAGCAGTTCTTC. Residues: CASSHTPTRDNEQFF.

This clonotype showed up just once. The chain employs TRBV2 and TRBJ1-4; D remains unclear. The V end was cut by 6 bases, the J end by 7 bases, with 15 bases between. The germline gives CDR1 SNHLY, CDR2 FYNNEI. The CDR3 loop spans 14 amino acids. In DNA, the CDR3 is TGTGCCAGCAGCCCCCAAACGGCAACTGAAAAACTGTTTTTT. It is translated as CASSPQTATEKLFF.

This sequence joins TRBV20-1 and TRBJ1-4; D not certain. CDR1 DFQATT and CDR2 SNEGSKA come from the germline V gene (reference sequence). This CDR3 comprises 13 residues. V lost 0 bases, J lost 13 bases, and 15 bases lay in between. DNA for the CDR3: TGCAGTGCTAGAGATCCGGGAAAAAATGTACTGTTTTTT. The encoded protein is CSARDPGKNVLFF.

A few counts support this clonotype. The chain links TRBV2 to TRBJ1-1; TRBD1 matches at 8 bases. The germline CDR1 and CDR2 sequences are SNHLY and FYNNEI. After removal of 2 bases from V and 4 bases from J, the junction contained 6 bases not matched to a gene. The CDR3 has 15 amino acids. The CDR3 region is CASSEIPGGRTEAFF. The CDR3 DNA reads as TGTGCCAGCAGTGAAATCCCAGGGGGCCGCACTGAAGCTTTCTTT.

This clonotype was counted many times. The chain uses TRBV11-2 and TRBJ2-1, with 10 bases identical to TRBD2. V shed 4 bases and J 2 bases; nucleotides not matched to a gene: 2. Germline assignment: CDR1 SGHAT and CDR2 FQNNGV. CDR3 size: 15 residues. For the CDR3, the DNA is TGTGCCAGCAGCTCACTAGCGGGACCCTACAATGAGCAGTTCTTC. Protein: CASSSLAGPYNEQFF.

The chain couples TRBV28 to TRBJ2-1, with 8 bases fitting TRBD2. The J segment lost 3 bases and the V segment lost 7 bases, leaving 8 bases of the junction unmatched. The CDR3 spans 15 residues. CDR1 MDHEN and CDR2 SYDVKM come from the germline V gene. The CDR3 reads CASMPGGGLYNEQFF. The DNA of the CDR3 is TGTGCCAGCATGCCCGGGGGGGGGCTCTACAATGAGCAGTTCTTC.

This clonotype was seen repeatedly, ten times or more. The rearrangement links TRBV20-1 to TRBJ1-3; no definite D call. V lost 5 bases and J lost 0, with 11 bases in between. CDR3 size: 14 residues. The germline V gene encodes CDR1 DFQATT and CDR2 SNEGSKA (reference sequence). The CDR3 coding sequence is TGCAGTGCTGAAATGTGGAACTCTGGAAACACCATATATTTT. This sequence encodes CSAEMWNSGNTIYF.

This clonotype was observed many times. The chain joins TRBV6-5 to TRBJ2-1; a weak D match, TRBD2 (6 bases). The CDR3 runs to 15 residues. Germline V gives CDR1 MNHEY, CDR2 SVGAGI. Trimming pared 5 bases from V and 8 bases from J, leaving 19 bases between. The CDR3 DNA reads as TGTGCCAGCAGTCCTACCGGGACTCGGGCCCATGAGCAGTTCTTC. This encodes CASSPTGTRAHEQFF.

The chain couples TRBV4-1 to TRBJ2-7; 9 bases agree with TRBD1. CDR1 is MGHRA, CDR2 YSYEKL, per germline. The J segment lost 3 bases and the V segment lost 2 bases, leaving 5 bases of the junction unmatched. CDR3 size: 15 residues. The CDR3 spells CASSQPGTGIYEQYF. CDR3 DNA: TGCGCCAGCAGCCAACCCGGGACAGGGATCTACGAGCAGTACTTC.

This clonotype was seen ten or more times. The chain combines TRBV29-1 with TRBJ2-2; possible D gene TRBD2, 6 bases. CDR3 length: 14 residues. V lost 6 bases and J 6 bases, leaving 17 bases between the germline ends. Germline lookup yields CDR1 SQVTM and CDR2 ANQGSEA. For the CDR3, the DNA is TGCAGCGTGGCCCCTAGCGTCGGGCCCGGGGAGCTGTTTTTT. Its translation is CSVAPSVGPGELFF.

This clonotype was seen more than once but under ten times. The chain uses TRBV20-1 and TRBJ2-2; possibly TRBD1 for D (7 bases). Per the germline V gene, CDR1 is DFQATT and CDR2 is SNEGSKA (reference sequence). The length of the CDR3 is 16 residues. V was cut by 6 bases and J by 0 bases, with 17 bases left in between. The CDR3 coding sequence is TGCAGTGCCCCCAAGGAGGGGGCGTCGAACACCGGGGAGCTGTTTTTT. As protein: CSAPKEGASNTGELFF.

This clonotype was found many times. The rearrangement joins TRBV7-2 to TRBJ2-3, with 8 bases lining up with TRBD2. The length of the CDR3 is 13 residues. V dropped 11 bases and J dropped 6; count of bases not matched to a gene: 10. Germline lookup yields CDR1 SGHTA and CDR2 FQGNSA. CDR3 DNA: TGTGCCGCGCGGGAGGAGGCGGTGGATACGCAGTATTTT. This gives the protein CAAREEAVDTQYF.

The CDR3 DNA follows: TGTGCCACCCCACGACTGGGGGGCTCCTACGAGCAGTACTTC. Translated: CATPRLGGSYEQYF. V and J are TRBV15 and TRBJ2-7; TRBD2 is a possible D gene (6 bases). Trimming pared 8 bases from V and 0 bases from J, leaving 14 bases between. Germline CDR1 and CDR2: LNHNV and YYDKDF (reference sequence). This CDR3 has 14 residues.

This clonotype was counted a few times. CDR3 loop: CSARAAETQETQYF. CDR3 nucleotide sequence: TGCAGTGCTAGGGCGGCGGAAACACAAGAGACCCAGTACTTC. The chain recombines TRBV20-1 with TRBJ2-5; D ambiguous. V was clipped by 3 bases and J by 2 bases, with 13 bases between them. Per germline, CDR1 DFQATT and CDR2 SNEGSKA (reference sequence). There are 14 residues in the CDR3.

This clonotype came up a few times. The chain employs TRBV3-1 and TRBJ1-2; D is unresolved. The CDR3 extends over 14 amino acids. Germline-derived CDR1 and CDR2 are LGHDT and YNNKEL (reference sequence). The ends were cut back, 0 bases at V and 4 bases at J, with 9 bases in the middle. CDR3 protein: CASSQEGLAYGYTF. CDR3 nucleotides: TGTGCCAGCAGCCAAGAGGGATTGGCCTATGGCTACACCTTC.